Sequencing of this T cell receptor beta chain was carried out in a study of T cell responses to AZD1222 COVID-19 vaccine. Of note for this clone: What it binds is not known.

Study findings and constraints: Spike-specific TCR breadth and depth grew following two AZD1222 doses.

Looked up from germline, CDR1 is SGHNT and CDR2 is YYREEE (reference sequence). This CDR3 contains 16 residues. V shed 4 bases and J 6 bases; nucleotides not matched to a gene: 12. Profiling relied on immunoSEQ multiplex PCR, and the TCRdb table lists in-frame clones only, not all of them. The repertoire includes around 110,000 clones, about 91% of them detected once, and just over 9.5% sits in the top ten. The sequences come from peripheral blood, collected on day 0 of AZD1222 vaccination. This clonotype was obtained from an adult in good health. The chain links TRBV5-4 to TRBJ2-3, with 9 bases matching TRBD1. CDR3 sequence (DNA): TGTGCCAGCAGCCCGCCACAGGGGGCCGTGGGGGATACGCAGTATTTT. It encodes CASSPPQGAVGDTQYF.